This TCR beta chain was observed in a study of Graves' ophthalmopathy and Graves' hyperthyroidism. This clonotype was observed many times. V was pared by 4 bases and J by 0 bases, with 7 bases between. The CDR3 has 14 amino acids. Using RNA transcripts, the TCR beta CDR3 regions were amplified. RT-PCR in the first round used HTBI primers; a second-round multiplex PCR followed. TCRdb reprocessed the multiplex PCR reads via MiXCR and lists one record per CDR3 protein. The sample lists around 1.1 million distinct CDR3 sequences, roughly two fifths seen once, with around 10% in the top ten. The receptor was isolated from an adult man with Graves' hyperthyroidism. The sample consisted of peripheral blood or thyroid tissue (not recorded which). The chain uses TRBV12-3 or TRBV12-4 and TRBJ1-5; no firm D call. The CDR3 spells CASSSYSSNQPQHF. The CDR3 bases are TGTGCCAGCAGTTCATACAGTAGCAATCAGCCCCAGCATTTT.